The source of this TCR beta chain is a study of response to subunit inactivated influenza vaccine. There are a few counts of this clonotype. TCRdb fed the RT-PCR reads into MiXCR, producing one record per CDR3 protein. The top ten hold about 10% of the sample, which has hundreds of thousands of distinct CDR3 sequences, approximately 10% seen once. Germline V CDR1 and CDR2: MNHEY, SVGEGT. The V gene lost 5 bases and the J gene lost 9 bases, with 20 bases spanning the gap. The CDR3 loop spans 15 amino acids. This sample was also put to use in a study of T cells expressing NK-cell markers. Per that study: The authors generated TCR beta cDNA through 5'RACE template switching with UMIs. In roughly six donors, dominant CD3+CD56+NKG2C+ clonotypes ranked among the top 10 CD8+ clonotypes. There remained a lack of clarity about HCMV specificity of expanded NKG2C+ T cell clones.

This material consisted of PBMCs from blood, taken on the day of vaccination. This sequence was found in a man aged 45-60 years who received an inactivated influenza vaccine. This chain joins TRBV6-2 or TRBV6-3 and TRBJ1-5; D is possibly TRBD1 (5 bases). CDR3 bases: TGTGCCAGCAGTGCCGGGGCCCTAAAGACCGCGCCCCAGCATTTT. This gives the protein CASSAGALKTAPQHF.